This T cell receptor beta chain was sequenced during a study of blood T cell repertoires in COVID-19. The V gene end was trimmed by 6 bases and the J gene end by 8 bases; junction bases not matched to a gene: 8. CDR1 MDHEN and CDR2 SYDVKM come from the germline V gene. The CDR3 has 15 amino acids. Under the authors' procedure: Researchers report that nucleated cell counts were estimated from reference gene primer amplification. The repertoire was sequenced with immunoSEQ multiplex PCR; TCRdb's copy has only in-frame clones and lacks some. From that table come the V and J calls and clone size; the DNA was used to work out D and trimming. The data contain 150,000 or so clones, about nine tenths of them singletons.

The specimen sequenced was peripheral blood. The V gene is TRBV28, the J gene TRBJ1-6, with TRBD1 matching over 9 bases. This TCR was sampled from a man aged 80 or over with acute or convalescent COVID-19. CDR3 in amino acids: CASSRDRAYDSPLHF. The CDR3 DNA sequence: TGTGCCAGCAGCAGGGACAGGGCATACGATTCACCCCTCCACTTT.